This T cell receptor (beta chain) is from a study of identical twins. Healthy Caucasians, and only they, were the donors. The germline V and J ends were trimmed by 6 bases and 5 bases, with 19 bases remaining between them. Per the germline V gene, CDR1 is MNHNS and CDR2 is SASEGT. CDR3 length equals 16 residues. A single record per CDR3 protein comes from TCRdb applying MiXCR to the 5' RACE reads. The sample holds just under 550,000 distinct CDR3 sequences; around 15% are singletons and the top ten take 0.44%. These same records also appear under a second study, on yellow fever vaccine responses in identical twins.

This clonotype was obtained from a woman younger than 30 in good health. Sequencing input: CD4+ T cells sorted from blood. V and J are TRBV6-1 and TRBJ2-2, with D perhaps TRBD2 (5 bases). CDR3 sequence (DNA): TGTGCCAGCAGGGGCACGACTAACGCACCGACCGGGGAGCTGTTTTTT. Translation: CASRGTTNAPTGELFF.